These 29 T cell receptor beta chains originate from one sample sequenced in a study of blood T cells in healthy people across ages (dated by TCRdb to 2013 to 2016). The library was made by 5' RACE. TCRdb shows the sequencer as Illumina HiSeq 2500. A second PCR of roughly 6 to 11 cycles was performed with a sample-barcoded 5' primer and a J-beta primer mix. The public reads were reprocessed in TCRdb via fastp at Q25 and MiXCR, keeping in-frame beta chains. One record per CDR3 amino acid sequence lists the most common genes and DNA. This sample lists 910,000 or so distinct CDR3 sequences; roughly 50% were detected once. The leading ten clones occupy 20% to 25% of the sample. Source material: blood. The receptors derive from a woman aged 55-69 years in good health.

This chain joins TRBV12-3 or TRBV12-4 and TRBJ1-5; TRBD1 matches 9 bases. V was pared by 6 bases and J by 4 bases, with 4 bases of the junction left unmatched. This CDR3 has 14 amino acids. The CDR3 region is CASRSGTGNQPQHF. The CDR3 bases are TGTGCCAGCAGATCCGGGACAGGGAATCAGCCCCAGCATTTT.

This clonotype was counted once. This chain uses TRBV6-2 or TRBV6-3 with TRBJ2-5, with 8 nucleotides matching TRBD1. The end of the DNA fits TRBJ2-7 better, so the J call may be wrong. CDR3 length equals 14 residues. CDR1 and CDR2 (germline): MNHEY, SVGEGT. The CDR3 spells CASRRQGATYEQYF. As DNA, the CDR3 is TGTGCCAGCAGGAGGCAGGGGGCTACCTACGAGCAGTACTTC.

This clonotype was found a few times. CDR3 nucleotide sequence: TGTGCCAGCTCACCCCCCAGGGCTGGGGCCAACGTCCTGACTTTC. As protein: CASSPPRAGANVLTF. The chain carries TRBV18 and TRBJ2-6, with D possibly matching TRBD1 (5 bases). The CDR3 has 15 residues. Per the germline V gene, CDR1 is KGHSH and CDR2 is LQKENI. V gave up 3 bases and J gave up 2 bases, with 8 bases separating them.

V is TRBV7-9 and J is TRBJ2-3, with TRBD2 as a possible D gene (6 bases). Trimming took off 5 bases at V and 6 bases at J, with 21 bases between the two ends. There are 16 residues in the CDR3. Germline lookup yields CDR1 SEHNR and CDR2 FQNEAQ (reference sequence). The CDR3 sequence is CASSAGTRDSGDTQYF. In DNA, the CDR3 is TGTGCCAGCAGCGCAGGGACTCGTGACTCCGGGGATACGCAGTATTTT.

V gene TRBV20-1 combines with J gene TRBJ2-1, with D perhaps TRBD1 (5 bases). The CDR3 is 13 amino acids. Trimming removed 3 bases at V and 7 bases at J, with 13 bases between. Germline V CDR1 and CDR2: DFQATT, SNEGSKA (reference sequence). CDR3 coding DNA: TGCAGTGCTAGGAAAGGGGCGCTTAATGAGCAGTTCTTC. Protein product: CSARKGALNEQFF.

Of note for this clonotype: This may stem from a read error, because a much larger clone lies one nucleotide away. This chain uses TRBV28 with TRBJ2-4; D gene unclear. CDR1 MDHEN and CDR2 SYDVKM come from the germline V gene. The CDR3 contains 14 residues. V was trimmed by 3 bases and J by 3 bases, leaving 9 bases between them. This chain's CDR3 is CASSFQRVKNIQYF. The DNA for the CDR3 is TGTGCCAGCAGTTTCCAAAGGGTCAAAAACATTCAGTACTTC.

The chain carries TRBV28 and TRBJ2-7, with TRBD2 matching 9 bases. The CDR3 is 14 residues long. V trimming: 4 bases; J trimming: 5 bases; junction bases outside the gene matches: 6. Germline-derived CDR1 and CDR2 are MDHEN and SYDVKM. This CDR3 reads CASSYSGSSHEQYF. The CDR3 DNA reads TGTGCCAGCAGTTATAGCGGGAGTTCTCACGAGCAGTACTTC.

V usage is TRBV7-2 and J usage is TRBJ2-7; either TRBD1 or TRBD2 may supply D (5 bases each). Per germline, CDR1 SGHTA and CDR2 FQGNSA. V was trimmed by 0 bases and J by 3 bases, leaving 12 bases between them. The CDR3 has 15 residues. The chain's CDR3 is CASSLAGTDFYEQYV. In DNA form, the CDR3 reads TGTGCCAGCAGCTTAGCGGGGACCGATTTCTACGAGCAGTACGTC.

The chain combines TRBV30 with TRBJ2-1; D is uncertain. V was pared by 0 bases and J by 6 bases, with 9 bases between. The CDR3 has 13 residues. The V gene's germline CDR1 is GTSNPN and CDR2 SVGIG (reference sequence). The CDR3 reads CAWSVRGSNEQFF. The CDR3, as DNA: TGTGCCTGGAGTGTACGAGGATCCAATGAGCAGTTCTTC.

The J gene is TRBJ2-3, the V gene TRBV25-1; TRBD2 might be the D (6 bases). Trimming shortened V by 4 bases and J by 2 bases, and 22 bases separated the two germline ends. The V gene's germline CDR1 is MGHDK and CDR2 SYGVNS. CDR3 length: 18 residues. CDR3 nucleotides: TGTGCCAGCAGTGTGAGTCGCTGGGCGGGAACGCCCACAGATACGCAGTATTTT. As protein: CASSVSRWAGTPTDTQYF.

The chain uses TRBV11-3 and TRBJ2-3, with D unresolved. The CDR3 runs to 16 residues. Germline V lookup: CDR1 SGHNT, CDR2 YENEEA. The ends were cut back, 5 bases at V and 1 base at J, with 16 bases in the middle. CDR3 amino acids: CASSPGAPEGTDTQYF. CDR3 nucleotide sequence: TGTGCCAGCAGCCCAGGTGCGCCAGAGGGCACAGATACGCAGTATTTT.

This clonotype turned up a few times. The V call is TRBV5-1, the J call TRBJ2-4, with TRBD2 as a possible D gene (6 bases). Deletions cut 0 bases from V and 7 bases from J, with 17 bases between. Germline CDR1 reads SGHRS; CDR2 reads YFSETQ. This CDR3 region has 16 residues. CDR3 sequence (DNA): TGCGCCAGCAGCTTGGCCAGTGTGAGGGAGGCGAACATTCAGTACTTC. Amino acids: CASSLASVREANIQYF.

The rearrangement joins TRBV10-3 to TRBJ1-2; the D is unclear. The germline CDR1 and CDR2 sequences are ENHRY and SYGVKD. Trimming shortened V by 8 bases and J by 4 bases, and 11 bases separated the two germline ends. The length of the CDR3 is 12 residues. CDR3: CAIWSAIYGYTF. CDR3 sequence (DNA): TGTGCCATCTGGTCCGCCATCTATGGCTACACCTTC.

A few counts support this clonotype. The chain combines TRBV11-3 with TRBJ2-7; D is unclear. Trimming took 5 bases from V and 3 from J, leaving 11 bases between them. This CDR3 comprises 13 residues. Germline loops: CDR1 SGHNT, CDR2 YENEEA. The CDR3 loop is CASSAGRHYEQYF. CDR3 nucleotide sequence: TGTGCCAGCAGCGCCGGACGGCACTACGAGCAGTACTTC.

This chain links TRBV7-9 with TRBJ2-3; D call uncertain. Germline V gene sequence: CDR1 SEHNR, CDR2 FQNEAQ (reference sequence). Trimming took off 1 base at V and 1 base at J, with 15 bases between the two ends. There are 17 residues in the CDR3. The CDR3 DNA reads TGTGCCAGCAGCTTAGGTGCGACGGGCGAACGCACAGATACGCAGTATTTT. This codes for CASSLGATGERTDTQYF.

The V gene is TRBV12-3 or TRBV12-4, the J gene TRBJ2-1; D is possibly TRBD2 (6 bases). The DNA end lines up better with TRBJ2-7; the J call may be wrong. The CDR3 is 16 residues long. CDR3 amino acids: CASSGGTALFSYEQYF. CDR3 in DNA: TGTGCCAGCAGTGGGGGGACTGCTCTCTTCTCCTACGAGCAGTACTTC.

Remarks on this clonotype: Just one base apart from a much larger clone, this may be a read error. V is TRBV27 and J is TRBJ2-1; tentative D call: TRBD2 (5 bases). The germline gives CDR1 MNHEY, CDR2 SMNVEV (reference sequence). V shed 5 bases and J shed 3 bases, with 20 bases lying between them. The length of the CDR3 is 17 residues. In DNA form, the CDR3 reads TGTGCCAGCAGTATCGCCCCCGAGAGGGAAGACTACAATGAGCAGTTCTTC. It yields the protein CASSIAPEREDYNEQFF.

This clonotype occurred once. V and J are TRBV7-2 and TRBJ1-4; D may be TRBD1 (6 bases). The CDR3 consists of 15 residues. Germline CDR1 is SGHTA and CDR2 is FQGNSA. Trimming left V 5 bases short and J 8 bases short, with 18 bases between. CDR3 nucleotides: TGTGCCAGCAGCCGCATGACAGGCGGAGGCGAAAAACTGTTTTTT. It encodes CASSRMTGGGEKLFF. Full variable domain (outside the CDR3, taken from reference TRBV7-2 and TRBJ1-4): GAGVSQSPSNKVTEKGKDVELRCDPISGHTALYWYRQSLGQGLEFLIYFQGNSAPDKSGLPSDRFSAERTGGSVSTLTIQRTQQEDSAVYLCASSRMTGGGEKLFFGSGTQLSVL.

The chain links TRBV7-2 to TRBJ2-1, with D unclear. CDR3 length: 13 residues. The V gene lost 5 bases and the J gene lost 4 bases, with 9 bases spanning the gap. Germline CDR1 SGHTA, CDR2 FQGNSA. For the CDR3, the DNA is TGTGCCAGCAGCCTCGACCCGTACAATGAGCAGTTCTTC. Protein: CASSLDPYNEQFF.

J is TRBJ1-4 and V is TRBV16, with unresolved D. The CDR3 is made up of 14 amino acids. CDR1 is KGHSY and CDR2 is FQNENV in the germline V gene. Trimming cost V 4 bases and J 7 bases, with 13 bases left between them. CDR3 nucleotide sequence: TGTGCCAGCAGCCCAAGACCTAAAATTGAAAAACTGTTTTTT. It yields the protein CASSPRPKIEKLFF.

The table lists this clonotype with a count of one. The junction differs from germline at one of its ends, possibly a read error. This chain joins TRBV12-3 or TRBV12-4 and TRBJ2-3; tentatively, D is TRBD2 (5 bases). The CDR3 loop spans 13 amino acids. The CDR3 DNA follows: TGTGCCAGCAGTACATCGAGGGCAGATACGCAATATTTT. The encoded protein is CASSTSRADTQYF.

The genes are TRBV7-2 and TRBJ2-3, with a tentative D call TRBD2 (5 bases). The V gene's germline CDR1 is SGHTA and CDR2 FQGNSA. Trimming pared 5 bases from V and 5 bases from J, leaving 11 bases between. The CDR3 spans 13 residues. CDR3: CASSPRAEDTQYF. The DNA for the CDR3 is TGTGCCAGCAGCCCGCGGGCTGAAGATACGCAGTATTTT. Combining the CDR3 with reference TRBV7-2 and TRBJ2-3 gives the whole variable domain GAGVSQSPSNKVTEKGKDVELRCDPISGHTALYWYRQSLGQGLEFLIYFQGNSAPDKSGLPSDRFSAERTGGSVSTLTIQRTQQEDSAVYLCASSPRAEDTQYFGPGTRLTVL.

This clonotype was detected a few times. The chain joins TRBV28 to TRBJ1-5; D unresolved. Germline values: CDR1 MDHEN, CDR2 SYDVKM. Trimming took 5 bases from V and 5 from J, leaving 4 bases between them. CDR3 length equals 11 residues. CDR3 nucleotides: TGTGCCAGCAGTGATTATCAGCCCCAGCATTTT. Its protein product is CASSDYQPQHF.

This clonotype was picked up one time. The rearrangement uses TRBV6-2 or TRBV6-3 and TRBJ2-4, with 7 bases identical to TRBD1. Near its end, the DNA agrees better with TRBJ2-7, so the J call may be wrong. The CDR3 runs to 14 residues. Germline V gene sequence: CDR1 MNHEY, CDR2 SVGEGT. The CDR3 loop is CASSRTGLYYEQYF. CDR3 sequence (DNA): TGTGCCAGCAGTCGGACAGGTTTATACTACGAGCAGTACTTC.

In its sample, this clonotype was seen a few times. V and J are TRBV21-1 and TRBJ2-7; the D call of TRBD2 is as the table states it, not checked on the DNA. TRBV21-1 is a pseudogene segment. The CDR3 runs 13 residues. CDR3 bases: TGTGCCAGCACCGAGGTCCCCCCCTACGAGCAGTACTTC. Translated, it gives CASTEVPPYEQYF.

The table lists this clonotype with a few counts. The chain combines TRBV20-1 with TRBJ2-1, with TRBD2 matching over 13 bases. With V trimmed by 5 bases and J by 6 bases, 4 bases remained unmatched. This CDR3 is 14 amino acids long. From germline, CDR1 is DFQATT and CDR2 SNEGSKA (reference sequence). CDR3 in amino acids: CSAGRTSGSNEQFF. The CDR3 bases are TGCAGTGCTGGAAGGACTAGCGGGAGCAATGAGCAGTTCTTC.

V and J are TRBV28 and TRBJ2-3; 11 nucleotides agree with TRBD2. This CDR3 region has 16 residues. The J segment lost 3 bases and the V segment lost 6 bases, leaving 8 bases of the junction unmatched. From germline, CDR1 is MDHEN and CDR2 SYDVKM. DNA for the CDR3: TGTGCCAGCAGCCTACCACTAGCGGGAGTTACAGATACGCAGTATTTT. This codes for CASSLPLAGVTDTQYF.

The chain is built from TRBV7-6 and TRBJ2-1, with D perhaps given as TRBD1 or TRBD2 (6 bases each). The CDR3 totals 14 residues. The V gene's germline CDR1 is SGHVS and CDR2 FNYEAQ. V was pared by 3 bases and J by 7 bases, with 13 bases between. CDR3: CASSLPGARNEQFF. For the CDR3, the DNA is TGTGCCAGCAGCTTGCCGGGGGCGCGGAATGAGCAGTTCTTC.

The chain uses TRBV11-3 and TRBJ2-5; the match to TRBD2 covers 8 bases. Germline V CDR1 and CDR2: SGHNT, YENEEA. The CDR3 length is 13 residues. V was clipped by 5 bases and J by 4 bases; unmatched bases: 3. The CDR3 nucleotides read TGTGCCAGCAGCAAGCGGGAGATAGAGACCCAGTACTTC. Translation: CASSKREIETQYF.